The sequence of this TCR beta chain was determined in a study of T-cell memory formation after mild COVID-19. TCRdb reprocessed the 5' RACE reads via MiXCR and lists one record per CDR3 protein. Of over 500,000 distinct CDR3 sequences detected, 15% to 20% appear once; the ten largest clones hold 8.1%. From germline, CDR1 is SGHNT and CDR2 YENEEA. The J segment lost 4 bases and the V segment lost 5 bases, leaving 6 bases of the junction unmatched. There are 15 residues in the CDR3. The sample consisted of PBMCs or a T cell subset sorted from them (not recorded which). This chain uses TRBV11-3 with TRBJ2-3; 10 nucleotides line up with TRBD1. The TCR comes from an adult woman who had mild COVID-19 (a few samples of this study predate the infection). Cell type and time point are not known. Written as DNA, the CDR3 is TGTGCCAGCAGCGCCCGGGACAGGGGACCAGATACGCAGTATTTT. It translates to CASSARDRGPDTQYF.